This T cell receptor (beta chain) came from a study of control samples from healthy donors and cancer patients. The table came from immunoSEQ multiplex PCR; TCRdb's copy has only in-frame clones and leaves some out. The top ten hold around 5.4% of the sample, which has about 85,000 clones, under 90% seen once. This CDR3 has 12 residues. Per the germline V gene, CDR1 is SGHNT and CDR2 is YENEEA. Trimming shortened V by 1 base and J by 9 bases, and 8 bases separated the two germline ends. The sample comprised blood. The chain recombines TRBV11-3 with TRBJ2-3; D gene ambiguous. This TCR was sampled from a man aged 50-59 years in good health. The CDR3 nucleotides are TGTGCCAGCAGCTTAGGCCCGAAGACGCAGTATTTT. Translation: CASSLGPKTQYF.